The 28 T cell receptor beta chains in this list originate from one sample, sequenced in a study of vaccination effects on CD4 cells after COVID-19. No antigen is known for these receptors. Sequencing was performed with immunoSEQ multiplex PCR; in TCRdb, only in-frame clones are kept and a portion is missing. Of 35,000 to 40,000 clones listed, under 70% are singletons. Ahead of sequencing, the ViraFEST assay grew antigen-specific CD4+ T cells using viral peptide pools. Having been cultured for 10 days, the cells underwent CD4+ T cell isolation. Nobody among the vaccine recipients had prior SARS-CoV-2 infection (nucleocapsid antibodies were negative). The source material was CD4+ T cells from PBMCs cultured with HCoV-OC43 spike peptides, sampled before COVID-19 vaccination. The subset: HCoV-OC43 spike overlapping peptide pool stimulation. Source of these receptors: a human donor who received a COVID-19 vaccine.

This clone was observed once. V is TRBV5-5 and J is TRBJ1-3; 12 bases line up with TRBD1. Per the germline V gene, CDR1 is SGHKS and CDR2 is YYEKEE (reference sequence). CDR3 length equals 18 residues. V shed 2 bases, J shed 3 bases, and the junction held 9 bases outside the gene matches. The chain's CDR3 is CASSLIPGQGANGNTIYF. In DNA form, the CDR3 reads TGTGCCAGCAGCTTAATACCGGGACAGGGGGCAAATGGAAACACCATATATTTT.

V usage is TRBV2 and J usage is TRBJ2-3; 11 bases match TRBD2. CDR1 SNHLY and CDR2 FYNNEI come from the germline V gene. The CDR3 sequence is 18 residues long. Germline trimming cut 5 bases from V and 7 bases from J; bases unmatched to any gene: 17. The CDR3 DNA sequence: TGTGCCAGCAGTACTAGCGGGGGTGCAAATAATAGACCTAATACGCAGTATTTT. It specifies CASSTSGGANNRPNTQYF.

This rearrangement joins TRBV27 to TRBJ1-6; 7 nucleotides line up with TRBD1. The CDR3 runs to 14 residues. V was clipped by 7 bases and J by 8 bases; unmatched bases: 8. Germline V gene data show CDR1 as MNHEY and CDR2 as SMNVEV (reference sequence). The CDR3 reads CASKKRDSHSPLHF. CDR3 coding DNA: TGTGCCAGCAAAAAGAGGGACAGCCATTCACCCCTCCACTTT.

Notes on this clone: Other DNA sequences in the same sample also yield this CDR3. J is TRBJ1-2 and V is TRBV24-1; D uncertain. The CDR3 is 12 amino acids. Trimming cost V 4 bases and J 4 bases, with 6 bases left between them. Germline CDR1 and CDR2: KGHDR and SFDVKD. CDR3 residues: CATSEEGYGYTF. The CDR3 DNA reads TGTGCCACCAGTGAGGAGGGCTATGGCTACACCTTC.

The V and J genes are TRBV7-2 and TRBJ2-2; D unclear. Looked up from germline, CDR1 is SGHTA and CDR2 is FQGNSA. CDR3 length: 13 residues. The V and J ends lost 3 bases and 8 bases respectively, with 10 bases between them. CDR3: CASSFFARGELFF. The CDR3 DNA is TGTGCCAGCAGCTTTTTTGCGAGGGGGGAGCTGTTTTTT.

This clone occurred a few times. This sequence joins TRBV5-1 and TRBJ2-3; 7 nucleotides line up with TRBD2. The CDR3 is 14 amino acids. Trimming removed 0 bases from V and 4 bases from J; junction bases left unmatched: 2. Germline assignment: CDR1 SGHRS and CDR2 YFSETQ. CDR3 in amino acids: CASSLGGSPDTQYF. As DNA, the CDR3 is TGCGCCAGCAGCTTGGGCGGGAGTCCAGATACGCAGTATTTT.

The CDR3: CASSPYSGQAYGYTF. DNA of the CDR3: TGTGCCAGCAGCCCTTATTCGGGACAGGCCTATGGCTACACCTTC. This chain uses TRBV7-2 with TRBJ1-2; 8 bases are a match to TRBD1. Germline loops: CDR1 SGHTA, CDR2 FQGNSA. V shed 5 bases, J shed 4 bases, and the junction held 9 bases outside the gene matches. The CDR3 has 15 amino acids.

This clone was observed a handful of times. This chain connects TRBV12-3 or TRBV12-4 to TRBJ2-7; 7 bases agree with TRBD2. The J segment lost 4 bases and the V segment lost 10 bases, leaving 10 bases of the junction unmatched. The CDR3 length is 13 residues. This CDR3 reads CATSVRELYEQYF. The CDR3 DNA reads as TGTGCCACCTCAGTGCGGGAGCTTTACGAGCAGTACTTC.

This sequence joins TRBV30 and TRBJ1-3, with 7 bases matching TRBD1. After removal of 2 bases from V and 5 bases from J, the junction contained 9 bases not matched to a gene. The length of the CDR3 is 15 residues. In germline, CDR1 is GTSNPN, CDR2 SVGIG (reference sequence). The CDR3 loop is CAWSLPGTVRNTIYF. Here the CDR3 DNA reads TGTGCCTGGAGTCTCCCTGGGACAGTCCGAAACACCATATATTTT.

This sequence joins TRBV6-6 and TRBJ1-5; D remains ambiguous. Germline values: CDR1 MNHNY, CDR2 SVGAGI (reference sequence). This CDR3 is built from 14 residues. The germline V and J ends were trimmed by 7 bases and 1 base, with 11 bases remaining between them. For the CDR3, the DNA is TGTGCCAGCAAACAAGCCTCCAGCAATCAGCCCCAGCATTTT. As protein: CASKQASSNQPQHF.

The chain links TRBV5-1 to TRBJ2-1; TRBD1 agrees at 8 bases. This CDR3 spans 13 amino acids. The germline gives CDR1 SGHRS, CDR2 YFSETQ. The trim removed 4 bases at V and 9 bases at J, leaving 6 bases unmatched. The chain's CDR3 is CASSEIQGGEQFF. CDR3 nucleotide sequence: TGCGCCAGCAGCGAAATACAGGGGGGTGAGCAGTTCTTC.

The chain carries TRBV9 and TRBJ1-1; D may be TRBD1 (6 bases). Germline assignment: CDR1 SGDLS and CDR2 YYNGEE. The CDR3 contains 13 residues. Between the trimmed V and J ends, which lost 0 bases and 3 bases, there was a span of 6 bases. The CDR3 is CASSVGQDTEAFF. As DNA, the CDR3 is TGTGCCAGCAGCGTAGGACAGGACACTGAAGCTTTCTTT. Combining the CDR3 with reference TRBV9 and TRBJ1-1 gives the whole variable domain DSGVTQTPKHLITATGQRVTLRCSPRSGDLSVYWYQQSLDQGLQFLIQYYNGEERAKGNILERFSAQQFPDLHSELNLSSLELGDSALYFCASSVGQDTEAFFGQGTRLTVV.

The chain combines TRBV23-1 with TRBJ1-1, with D hard to call. TRBV23-1 is labeled an ORF, and its function is uncertain. Trimming cost V 5 bases and J 5 bases, with 27 bases left between them. This CDR3 comprises 18 residues. Written as DNA, the CDR3 is TGCGCCAGCAGTTACATCAATCGTACGGACGGCAGATGGACTGAAGCTTTCTTT. Its translation: CASSYINRTDGRWTEAFF.

The chain uses TRBV18 and TRBJ2-1; no firm D call. There are 14 residues in the CDR3. The ends were cut back, 4 bases at V and 9 bases at J, with 16 bases in the middle. Germline assignment: CDR1 KGHSH and CDR2 LQKENI. The CDR3 coding sequence is TGTGCCAGCTCACGATCCGCGTTGCATCCTGAGCAGTTCTTC. It specifies CASSRSALHPEQFF. The whole variable domain, remainder taken from reference TRBV18 and TRBJ2-1, is NAGVMQNPRHLVRRRGQEARLRCSPMKGHSHVYWYRQLPEEGLKFMVYLQKENIIDESGMPKERFSAEFPKEGPSILRIQQVVRGDSAAYFCASSRSALHPEQFFGPGTRLTVL.

The chain combines TRBV27 with TRBJ2-1; 10 nucleotides align to TRBD1. The CDR3 spans 16 residues. Germline values: CDR1 MNHEY, CDR2 SMNVEV (reference sequence). V dropped 7 bases and J dropped 4; count of bases not matched to a gene: 10. The CDR3 bases are TGTGCCAGCAACCGGGACAGGGGTCCTCTATACAATGAGCAGTTCTTC. It specifies CASNRDRGPLYNEQFF.

The CDR3 coding sequence is TGCGCCAGCAGCTCCCTATACAGGGGAATAGGGAACACTGAAGCTTTCTTT. It translates to CASSSLYRGIGNTEAFF. The chain recombines TRBV5-1 with TRBJ1-1; 7 positions match TRBD1. The CDR3 runs 17 residues. With 3 bases clipped from V and 1 base from J, the junction kept 12 bases outside the gene matches. CDR1 and CDR2 from the germline V gene are SGHRS and YFSETQ.

The V and J genes are TRBV11-2 and TRBJ1-1; 9 positions agree with TRBD1. Germline CDR1 and CDR2: SGHAT and FQNNGV. The CDR3 covers 17 residues. The V and J ends lost 1 base and 9 bases, in that order; junction bases with no gene match: 15. CDR3 nucleotides: TGTGCCAGCAGCTTAGTACGACAGGGGGGTTTTACTGCACAAGCTTTCTTT. Translating gives CASSLVRQGGFTAQAFF.

The DNA of the CDR3 is TGTGCCACCAGTGACACAGTACAAGAGACCCAGTACTTC. It specifies CATSDTVQETQYF. J is TRBJ2-5 and V is TRBV24-1; unclear D gene. The germline CDR1 and CDR2 sequences are KGHDR and SFDVKD. The CDR3 spans 13 residues. Trimming cost V 4 bases and J 2 bases, with 7 bases left between them.

This clone was counted between two and nine times. The chain uses TRBV30 and TRBJ1-2, with a tentative D call TRBD1 (6 bases). The CDR3 has 15 residues. CDR1 is GTSNPN, CDR2 SVGIG, per germline (reference sequence). V lost 4 bases to trimming and J lost 1 base, with 16 bases between them. The CDR3 bases are TGTGCCTGGACGAGTAGGGCCAGGGGTAACTATGGCTACACCTTC. Its translation is CAWTSRARGNYGYTF. The full variable domain, rest sourced from reference TRBV30 and TRBJ1-2, is SQTIHQWPATLVQPVGSPLSLECTVEGTSNPNLYWYRQAAGRGLQLLFYSVGIGQISSEVPQNLSASRPQDRQFILSSKKLLLSDSGFYLCAWTSRARGNYGYTFGSGTRLTVV.

The sample holds a few counts of this clone. This rearrangement joins TRBV19 to TRBJ2-2, with a possible D match to TRBD2 (5 bases). V was shortened by 3 bases and J by 7 bases, with 15 bases between the two germline ends. CDR3 length: 15 residues. Looked up from germline, CDR1 is LNHDA and CDR2 is SQIVND (reference sequence). CDR3 nucleotides: TGTGCCAGTAGTATGGTGACGGGGAGAGGCGGGGAGCTGTTTTTT. Residues: CASSMVTGRGGELFF.

This clone was detected only once. The chain links TRBV10-1 to TRBJ2-5; the match to TRBD1 covers 9 bases. CDR3 length: 15 residues. CDR1 is WNHNN, CDR2 SYGVQD, per germline (reference sequence). V lost 2 bases and J lost 2; bases outside the gene matches: 3. CDR3 sequence reads: CASSEGQGIQETQYF. CDR3 bases: TGCGCCAGCAGTGAGGGACAGGGGATTCAAGAGACCCAGTACTTC.

The V gene is TRBV2, the J gene TRBJ2-5, with TRBD2 matching over 11 bases. Germline V gene sequence: CDR1 SNHLY, CDR2 FYNNEI. J lost 4 bases, V lost 4 bases, and 5 bases had no gene match. The CDR3 spans 15 residues. CDR3 in DNA: TGTGCCAGCAGTGGACTAGCGGGAATGGGAGAGACCCAGTACTTC. Translation gives CASSGLAGMGETQYF.

The sample holds a few counts of this clone. V is TRBV3-1 (or the pseudogene TRBV3-2) and J is TRBJ1-1; D might be TRBD1 (6 bases). Germline CDR1 is LGHDT and CDR2 is YNNKEL (reference sequence). The CDR3 runs to 12 residues. Trimming cost V 2 bases and J 11 bases, with 12 bases left between them. This CDR3 reads CASSQIQGGAFF. CDR3 DNA sequence: TGTGCCAGCAGCCAAATACAGGGAGGGGCTTTCTTT.

This clone was found once. This chain connects TRBV11-2 to TRBJ2-1; tentatively, D is TRBD1 (7 bases). The CDR3 spans 16 residues. Germline V gene data show CDR1 as SGHAT and CDR2 as FQNNGV. V dropped 2 bases and J dropped 4 bases, with 15 bases sitting between them. This chain's CDR3 is CASSLRTRGRYNEQFF. The DNA of the CDR3 is TGTGCCAGCAGCTTAAGGACCAGGGGGAGGTACAATGAGCAGTTCTTC.

V gene TRBV7-8 combines with J gene TRBJ1-1; 11 bases are shared with TRBD1. Germline V CDR1 and CDR2: SGHVS, FQNEAQ. The CDR3 sequence is 16 residues long. Trimming cost V 5 bases and J 6 bases; bases outside gene matches: 11. Here the CDR3 DNA reads TGTGCCAGCAGCCCGGACAGGGGGCTCCTGGGCGCTGAAGCTTTCTTT. Its protein is CASSPDRGLLGAEAFF.

This clone has more than one count but fewer than ten. J is TRBJ1-6 and V is TRBV3-1 (or the pseudogene TRBV3-2), with D uncertain. CDR1 and CDR2 (germline): LGHDT, YNNKEL (reference sequence). V was trimmed by 4 bases and J by 5 bases, leaving 9 bases between them. The CDR3 spans 14 residues. The CDR3 sequence is CASSPGLDNSPLHF. The CDR3 DNA sequence: TGTGCCAGCAGCCCCGGGTTGGATAATTCACCCCTCCACTTT.

This clone was seen more than once but under ten times. V is TRBV3-1 (or the pseudogene TRBV3-2) and J is TRBJ2-1; D call uncertain. The CDR3 spans 15 residues. CDR1 is LGHDT and CDR2 is YNNKEL in the germline V gene (reference sequence). Trimming shortened V by 2 bases and J by 0 bases, and 8 bases separated the two germline ends. The CDR3 region has the DNA TGTGCCAGCAGCCAAAGGCGAAGCTCCTACAATGAGCAGTTCTTC. Amino acids: CASSQRRSSYNEQFF.

This CDR3 reads CASSNTGARKLFF. The CDR3 DNA sequence: TGTGCCAGCAGCAACACAGGGGCGAGGAAACTGTTTTTT. This chain uses TRBV14 with TRBJ1-4, with 7 bases identical to TRBD1. Germline lookup yields CDR1 SGHDN and CDR2 FVKESK. V gave up 5 bases and J gave up 11 bases; unmatched junction bases: 8. The CDR3 is made up of 13 amino acids. Together with reference TRBV14 and TRBJ1-4, the CDR3 gives the full variable domain: EAGVTQFPSHSVIEKGQTVTLRCDPISGHDNLYWYRRVMGKEIKFLLHFVKESKQDESGMPNNRFLAERTGGTYSTLKVQPAELEDSGVYFCASSNTGARKLFFGSGTQLSVL.